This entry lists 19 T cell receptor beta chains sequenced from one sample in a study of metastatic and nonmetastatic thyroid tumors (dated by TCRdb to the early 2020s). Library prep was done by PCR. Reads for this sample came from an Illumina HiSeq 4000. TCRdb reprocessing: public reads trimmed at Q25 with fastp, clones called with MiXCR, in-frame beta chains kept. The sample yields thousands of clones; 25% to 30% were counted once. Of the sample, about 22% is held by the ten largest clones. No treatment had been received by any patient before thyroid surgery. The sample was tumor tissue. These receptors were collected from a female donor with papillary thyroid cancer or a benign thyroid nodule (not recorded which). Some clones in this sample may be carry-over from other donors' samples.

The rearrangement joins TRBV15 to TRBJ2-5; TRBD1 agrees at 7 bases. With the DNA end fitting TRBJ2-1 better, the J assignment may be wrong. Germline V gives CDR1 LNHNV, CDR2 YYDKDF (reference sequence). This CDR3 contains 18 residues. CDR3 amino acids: CATSSARERWTGNNEQFF. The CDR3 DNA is TGTGCCACCAGCAGTGCTAGAGAACGATGGACAGGTAACAATGAGCAGTTCTTC.

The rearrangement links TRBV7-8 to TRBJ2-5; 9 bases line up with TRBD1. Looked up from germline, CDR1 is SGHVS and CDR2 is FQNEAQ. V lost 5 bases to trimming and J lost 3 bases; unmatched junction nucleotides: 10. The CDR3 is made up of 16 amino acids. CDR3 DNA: TGTGCCAGCAGCGATCTCCGGGACAGGGATGAAGAGACCCAGTACTTC. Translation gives CASSDLRDRDEETQYF.

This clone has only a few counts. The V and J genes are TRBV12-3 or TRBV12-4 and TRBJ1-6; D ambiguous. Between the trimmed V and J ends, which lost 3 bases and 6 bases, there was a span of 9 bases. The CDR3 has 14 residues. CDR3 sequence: CASSFSASNSPLHF. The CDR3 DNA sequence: TGTGCCAGCAGTTTCTCAGCCTCTAATTCACCCCTCCACTTT.

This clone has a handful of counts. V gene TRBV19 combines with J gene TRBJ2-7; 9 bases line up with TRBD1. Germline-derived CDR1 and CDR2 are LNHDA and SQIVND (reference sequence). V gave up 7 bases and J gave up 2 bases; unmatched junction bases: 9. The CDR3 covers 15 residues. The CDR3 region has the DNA TGTGCCAGTACCTCGTCGGGGACAGGGCCCTACGAGCAGTACTTC. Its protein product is CASTSSGTGPYEQYF.

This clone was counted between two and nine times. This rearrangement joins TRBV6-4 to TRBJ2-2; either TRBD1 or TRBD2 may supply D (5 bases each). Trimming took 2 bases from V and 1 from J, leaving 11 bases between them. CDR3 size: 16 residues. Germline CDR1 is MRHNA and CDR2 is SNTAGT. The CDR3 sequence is CASSDTAGRNTGELFF. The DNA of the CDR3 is TGTGCCAGCAGTGACACGGCAGGGAGGAACACCGGGGAGCTGTTTTTT.

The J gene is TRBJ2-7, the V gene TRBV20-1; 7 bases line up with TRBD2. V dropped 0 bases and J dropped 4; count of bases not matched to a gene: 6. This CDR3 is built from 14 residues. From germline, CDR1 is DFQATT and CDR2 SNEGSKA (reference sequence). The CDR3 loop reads CSARDQRDFYEQYF. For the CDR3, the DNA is TGCAGTGCTAGAGACCAGCGGGACTTTTACGAGCAGTACTTC.

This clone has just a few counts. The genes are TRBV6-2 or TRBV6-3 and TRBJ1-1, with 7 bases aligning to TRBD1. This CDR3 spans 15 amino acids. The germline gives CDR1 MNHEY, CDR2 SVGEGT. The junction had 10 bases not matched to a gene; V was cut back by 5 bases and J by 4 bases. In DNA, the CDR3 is TGTGCCAGCAGTCCCAATTGGGCAGGGGGCACTGAAGCTTTCTTT. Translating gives CASSPNWAGGTEAFF.

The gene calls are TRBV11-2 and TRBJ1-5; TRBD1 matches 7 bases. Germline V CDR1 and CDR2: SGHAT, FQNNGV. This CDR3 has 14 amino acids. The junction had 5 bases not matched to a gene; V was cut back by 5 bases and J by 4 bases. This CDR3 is CASSPGTANQPQHF. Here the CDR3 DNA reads TGTGCCAGCAGCCCAGGGACAGCTAATCAGCCCCAGCATTTT.

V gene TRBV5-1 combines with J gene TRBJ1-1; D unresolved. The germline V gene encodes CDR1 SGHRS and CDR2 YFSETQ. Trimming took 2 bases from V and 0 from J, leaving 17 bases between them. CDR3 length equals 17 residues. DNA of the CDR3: TGCGCCAGCAGCTTTAACGGATTCGAATTAATGAACACTGAAGCTTTCTTT. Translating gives CASSFNGFELMNTEAFF.

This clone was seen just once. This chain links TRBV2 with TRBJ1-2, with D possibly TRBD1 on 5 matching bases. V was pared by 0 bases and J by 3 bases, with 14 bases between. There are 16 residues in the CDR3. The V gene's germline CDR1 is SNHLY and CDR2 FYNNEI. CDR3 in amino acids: CASSEAGVAIDYGYTF. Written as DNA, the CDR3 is TGTGCCAGCAGTGAAGCAGGGGTCGCCATTGACTATGGCTACACCTTC.

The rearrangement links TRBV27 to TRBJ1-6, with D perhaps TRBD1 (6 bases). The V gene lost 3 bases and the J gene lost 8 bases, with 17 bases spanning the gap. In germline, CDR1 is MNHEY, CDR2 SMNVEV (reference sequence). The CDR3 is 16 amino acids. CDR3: CASSFEGQLKHSPLHF. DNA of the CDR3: TGTGCCAGCAGTTTCGAAGGACAGCTAAAGCATTCACCCCTCCACTTT.

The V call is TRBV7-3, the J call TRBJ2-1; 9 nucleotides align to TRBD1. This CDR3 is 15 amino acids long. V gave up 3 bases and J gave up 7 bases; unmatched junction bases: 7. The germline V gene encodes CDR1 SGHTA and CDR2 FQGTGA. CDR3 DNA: TGTGCCAGCAGCTTCCGCCAGGGGACAGGGAATGAGCAGTTCTTC. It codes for CASSFRQGTGNEQFF. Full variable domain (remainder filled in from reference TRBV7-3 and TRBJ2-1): GAGVSQTPSNKVTEKGKYVELRCDPISGHTALYWYRQSLGQGPEFLIYFQGTGAADDSGLPNDRFFAVRPEGSVSTLKIQRTERGDSAVYLCASSFRQGTGNEQFFGPGTRLTVL.

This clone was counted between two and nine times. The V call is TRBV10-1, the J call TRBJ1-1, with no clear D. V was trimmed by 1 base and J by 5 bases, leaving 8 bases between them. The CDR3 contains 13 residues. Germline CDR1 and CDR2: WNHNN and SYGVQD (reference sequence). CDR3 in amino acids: CASSEYMGTEAFF. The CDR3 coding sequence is TGCGCCAGCAGTGAGTACATGGGAACTGAAGCTTTCTTT.

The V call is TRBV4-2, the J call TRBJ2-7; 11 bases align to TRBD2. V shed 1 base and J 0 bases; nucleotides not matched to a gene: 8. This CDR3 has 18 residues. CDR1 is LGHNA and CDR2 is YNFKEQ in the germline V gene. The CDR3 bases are TGTGCCAGCAGCCAAGGCCCTAGCGGGAGGAGGAGCTCCTACGAGCAGTACTTC. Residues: CASSQGPSGRRSSYEQYF.

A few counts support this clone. CDR3 residues: CAASMGGAGELFF. CDR3 DNA sequence: TGTGCCGCTAGTATGGGGGGGGCCGGGGAGCTGTTTTTT. The V gene is TRBV19, the J gene TRBJ2-2; 7 positions agree with TRBD2. The germline gives CDR1 LNHDA, CDR2 SQIVND (reference sequence). With V trimmed by 11 bases and J by 6 bases, 9 bases remained unmatched. The CDR3 has 13 residues.

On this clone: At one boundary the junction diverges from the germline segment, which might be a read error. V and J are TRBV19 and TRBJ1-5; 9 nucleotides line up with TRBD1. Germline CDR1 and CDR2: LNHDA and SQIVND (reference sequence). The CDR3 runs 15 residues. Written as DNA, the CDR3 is TGTGCCAGTAGTGCCCGGGACAGGGTCGATCATCCCCAGCATTTT. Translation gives CASSARDRVDHPQHF.

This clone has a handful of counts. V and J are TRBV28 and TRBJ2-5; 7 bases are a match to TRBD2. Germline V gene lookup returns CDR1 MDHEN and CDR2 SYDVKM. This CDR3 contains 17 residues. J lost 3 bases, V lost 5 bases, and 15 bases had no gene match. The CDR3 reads CASSGEGGAVRKETQYF. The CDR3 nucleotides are TGTGCCAGCAGTGGTGAGGGAGGGGCGGTACGGAAAGAGACCCAGTACTTC.

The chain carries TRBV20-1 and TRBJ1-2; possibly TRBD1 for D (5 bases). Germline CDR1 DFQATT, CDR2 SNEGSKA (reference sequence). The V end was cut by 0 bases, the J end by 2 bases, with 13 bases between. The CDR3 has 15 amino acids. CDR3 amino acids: CSARDTGGVNYGYTF. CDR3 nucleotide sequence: TGCAGTGCTAGAGATACGGGGGGAGTGAACTATGGCTACACCTTC.

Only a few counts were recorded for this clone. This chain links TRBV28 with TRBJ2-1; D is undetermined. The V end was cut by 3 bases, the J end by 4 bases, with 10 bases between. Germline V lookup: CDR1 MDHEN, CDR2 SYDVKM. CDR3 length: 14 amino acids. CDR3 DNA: TGTGCCAGCAGTTTGTCAGTACAGTACAATGAGCAGTTCTTC. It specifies CASSLSVQYNEQFF.